Listed here are 27 T cell receptor beta chains from one sample, sequenced in a study of blood T cell repertoires in COVID-19. Clones were read by immunoSEQ multiplex PCR, and TCRdb kept only the in-frame ones, dropping some. The sample has about 26,000 clones, approximately 86% seen once. The sequenced sample consisted of peripheral blood. Every receptor here comes from an elderly man with active or convalescent COVID-19.

The chain employs TRBV18 and TRBJ1-1; 10 bases match TRBD1. CDR3 length equals 14 residues. V gave up 3 bases and J gave up 5 bases; unmatched junction bases: 3. Germline loops: CDR1 KGHSH, CDR2 LQKENI. The DNA for the CDR3 is TGTGCCAGCTCACCGGGGACAGGGGCGACTGAAGCTTTCTTT. Translation: CASSPGTGATEAFF.

This chain's CDR3 is CASSDGPQVEQFF. In DNA form, the CDR3 reads TGTGCCAGCAGTGACGGGCCTCAAGTTGAGCAGTTCTTC. The rearrangement uses TRBV6-4 and TRBJ2-1; D uncertain. This CDR3 comprises 13 residues. Trimming pared 2 bases from V and 9 bases from J, leaving 11 bases between. CDR1 is MRHNA, CDR2 SNTAGT, per germline.

The V gene is TRBV7-9, the J gene TRBJ2-3, with unresolved D. This CDR3 has 13 residues. The germline V and J ends were trimmed by 5 bases and 0 bases, with 6 bases remaining between them. CDR1 and CDR2 from the germline V gene are SEHNR and FQNEAQ (reference sequence). The CDR3 DNA reads as TGTGCCAGCAGCCTTTCTAGCACAGATACGCAGTATTTT. This gives the protein CASSLSSTDTQYF.

On this clone itself: The junction departs from germline at one end; a sequencing error may be responsible. V and J are TRBV7-9 and TRBJ2-3, with D tentatively TRBD1 (5 bases). The germline V gene has CDR1 SEHNR and CDR2 FQNEAQ (reference sequence). CDR3 length: 15 amino acids. CDR3 in amino acids: CAGRESGRVGDTQYF. In nucleotides, the CDR3 is TGTGCCGGCAGAGAATCCGGCAGGGTAGGGGATACGCAGTATTTT.

This sequence joins TRBV5-1 and TRBJ1-1, with D possibly TRBD1 on 5 matching bases. The CDR3 length is 18 residues. The germline V gene encodes CDR1 SGHRS and CDR2 YFSETQ. The V gene lost 1 base and the J gene lost 1 base, with 20 bases spanning the gap. CDR3 in DNA: TGCGCCAGCAGCTTGCAGGGTCCAGGGCGGGGCGGGAACACTGAAGCTTTCTTT. Its protein is CASSLQGPGRGGNTEAFF.

The chain couples TRBV18 to TRBJ2-1, with D possibly TRBD2 on 6 matching bases. V dropped 4 bases and J dropped 6 bases, with 10 bases sitting between them. The CDR3 consists of 13 residues. CDR1 is KGHSH and CDR2 is LQKENI in the germline V gene. The CDR3 DNA is TGTGCCAGCTCACGGGGACTGAGCAATGAGCAGTTCTTC. This sequence encodes CASSRGLSNEQFF.

Only one count was recorded for this clone. J is TRBJ2-3 and V is TRBV24-1, with 9 bases identical to TRBD2. V trimming: 7 bases; J trimming: 5 bases; junction bases outside the gene matches: 6. CDR1 and CDR2 (germline): KGHDR, SFDVKD. This CDR3 comprises 14 residues. The CDR3 DNA reads as TGTGCCACCAGCTCAGCGGGGGGAGAAGATACGCAGTATTTT. It translates to CATSSAGGEDTQYF.

The chain joins TRBV4-2 to TRBJ2-1; 16 bases agree with TRBD2. After removal of 3 bases from V and 11 bases from J, the junction contained 7 bases not matched to a gene. CDR3 length equals 16 residues. Germline values: CDR1 LGHNA, CDR2 YNFKEQ. The CDR3 DNA is TGTGCCAGCAGCCAGTCCGGGACTAGCGGGAGGGTTCAGCAGTTCTTC. Its translation is CASSQSGTSGRVQQFF.

The chain has TRBV28 and TRBJ2-1, with D perhaps matching TRBD1 (5 bases). The CDR3 extends over 12 amino acids. With 3 bases removed from V and 9 bases from J, the gap between germline ends came to 9 bases. Germline V gene data show CDR1 as MDHEN and CDR2 as SYDVKM. For the CDR3, the DNA is TGTGCCAGCAGTTTGACAGCTAGTGAGCAGTTCTTC. Translating gives CASSLTASEQFF.

The chain joins TRBV7-9 to TRBJ2-4; perhaps TRBD2 as D (5 bases). In germline, CDR1 is SEHNR, CDR2 FQNEAQ (reference sequence). CDR3 length: 14 residues. Deletions cut 3 bases from V and 8 bases from J, with 14 bases between. The CDR3 loop reads CASSFYTTGDIQYF. In DNA form, the CDR3 reads TGTGCCAGCAGCTTCTATACCACCGGGGACATTCAGTACTTC.

The gene calls are TRBV7-2 and TRBJ2-7, with D maybe TRBD2 (5 bases). V was cut by 4 bases and J by 6 bases, with 13 bases left in between. The CDR3 runs to 13 residues. Germline V lookup: CDR1 SGHTA, CDR2 FQGNSA. Here the CDR3 reads CASSSRLASEQYF. In DNA, the CDR3 is TGTGCCAGCAGCTCGAGGCTAGCCTCCGAGCAGTACTTC.

CDR3: CASSLQGAGTEAFF. The CDR3 DNA sequence: TGTGCCAGCAGCTTACAGGGGGCCGGCACTGAAGCTTTCTTT. The gene calls are TRBV7-3 and TRBJ1-1; TRBD1 matches 8 bases. Germline V gene lookup returns CDR1 SGHTA and CDR2 FQGTGA. This CDR3 is 14 amino acids long. V lost 2 bases, J lost 4 bases, and 3 bases stayed unmatched. The variable domain in full, with the rest retrieved from reference TRBV7-3 and TRBJ1-1, is GAGVSQTPSNKVTEKGKYVELRCDPISGHTALYWYRQSLGQGPEFLIYFQGTGAADDSGLPNDRFFAVRPEGSVSTLKIQRTERGDSAVYLCASSLQGAGTEAFFGQGTRLTVV.

The gene calls are TRBV18 and TRBJ2-3, with D perhaps matching TRBD2 (6 bases). The ends were cut back, 3 bases at V and 1 base at J, with 11 bases in the middle. Germline V CDR1 and CDR2: KGHSH, LQKENI. The CDR3 spans 15 residues. The CDR3 reads CASSPPSVGTDTQYF. CDR3 DNA: TGTGCCAGCTCACCCCCTAGCGTGGGCACAGATACGCAGTATTTT.

This chain links TRBV19 with TRBJ2-1; a weak D match, TRBD1 (8 bases). The germline V gene has CDR1 LNHDA and CDR2 SQIVND (reference sequence). V shed 5 bases and J shed 9 bases, with 17 bases lying between them. This CDR3 region has 14 residues. Here the CDR3 reads CASSDRGGTREQFF. As DNA, the CDR3 is TGTGCCAGTAGTGACAGGGGAGGGACGCGTGAGCAGTTCTTC.

The chain recombines TRBV6-5 with TRBJ1-4; TRBD1 matches 7 bases. This CDR3 is built from 15 residues. V trimming: 6 bases; J trimming: 1 base; junction bases outside the gene matches: 5. Germline values: CDR1 MNHEY, CDR2 SVGAGI. The CDR3 nucleotides are TGTGCCAGCAGGAGACAGGGCGGAACTAATGAAAAACTGTTTTTT. This gives the protein CASRRQGGTNEKLFF.

This sequence joins TRBV3-1 (or the pseudogene TRBV3-2) and TRBJ1-2; tentative D call: TRBD1 (6 bases). This CDR3 comprises 17 residues. Germline lookup yields CDR1 LGHDT and CDR2 YNNKEL (reference sequence). The ends were cut back, 2 bases at V and 4 bases at J, with 20 bases in the middle. CDR3 DNA sequence: TGTGCCAGCAGCCAAAAAAGGATCGGGGGGCAGGGCTATGGCTACACCTTC. This sequence encodes CASSQKRIGGQGYGYTF.

The count of this clone is one. V and J are TRBV19 and TRBJ1-5; D perhaps matches TRBD1 (6 bases). The germline CDR1 and CDR2 sequences are LNHDA and SQIVND (reference sequence). This CDR3 is built from 14 residues. With 9 bases removed from V and 0 bases from J, the gap between germline ends came to 12 bases. The CDR3 loop reads CASNTGSSNQPQHF. The CDR3 bases are TGTGCCAGCAATACAGGGTCTAGCAATCAGCCCCAGCATTTT. Full variable domain (remainder filled in from reference TRBV19 and TRBJ1-5): DGGITQSPKYLFRKEGQNVTLSCEQNLNHDAMYWYRQDPGQGLRLIYYSQIVNDFQKGDIAEGYSVSREKKESFPLTVTSAQKNPTAFYLCASNTGSSNQPQHFGDGTRLSIL.

This chain uses TRBV11-3 with TRBJ1-1; TRBD1 might be the D (5 bases). CDR1 and CDR2 (germline): SGHNT, YENEEA. Trimming pared 5 bases from V and 0 bases from J, leaving 10 bases between. The CDR3 is 14 residues long. This CDR3 is CASSLGGLNTEAFF. CDR3 bases: TGTGCCAGCAGCCTGGGGGGACTGAACACTGAAGCTTTCTTT.

This clone appeared a single time. The V call is TRBV3-1 (or the pseudogene TRBV3-2), the J call TRBJ1-1, with D hard to call. CDR1 LGHDT and CDR2 YNNKEL come from the germline V gene (reference sequence). The CDR3 runs to 14 residues. Between the trimmed V and J ends, which lost 0 bases and 7 bases, there was a span of 12 bases. CDR3 in amino acids: CASSQDSGQYEAFF. DNA for the CDR3: TGTGCCAGCAGCCAAGATTCGGGTCAGTATGAAGCTTTCTTT.

The V gene is TRBV5-5, the J gene TRBJ2-1, with TRBD1 as a possible D gene (5 bases). Germline V gene sequence: CDR1 SGHKS, CDR2 YYEKEE (reference sequence). Trimming cost V 3 bases and J 0 bases, with 16 bases left between them. This CDR3 has 17 amino acids. The CDR3 nucleotides read TGTGCCAGCAGCTCGGTATTGACAGCCAGCTCCTACAATGAGCAGTTCTTC. Translating gives CASSSVLTASSYNEQFF.

Concerning this clone: One end of the junction fails to match germline, which may point to a read error. The chain is built from TRBV3-1 (or the pseudogene TRBV3-2) and TRBJ2-1, with 10 bases matching TRBD1. Germline assignment: CDR1 LGHDT and CDR2 YNNKEL (reference sequence). The CDR3 has 14 residues. As DNA, the CDR3 is TGTGCCAGCACCCAAGCGGACAGGGGGAATGAGCAGTTCTTC. Translated, it gives CASTQADRGNEQFF.

V gene TRBV5-1 combines with J gene TRBJ1-6; the D is unclear. The CDR3 extends over 13 amino acids. The germline V and J ends were trimmed by 5 bases and 8 bases, with 11 bases remaining between them. In germline, CDR1 is SGHRS, CDR2 YFSETQ. The CDR3 spells CASSRGRDSPLHF. The CDR3 nucleotides read TGCGCCAGCAGTCGGGGTCGTGATTCACCCCTCCACTTT.

This chain connects TRBV5-1 to TRBJ2-1; the match to TRBD2 covers 16 bases. Germline loops: CDR1 SGHRS, CDR2 YFSETQ. With V trimmed by 1 base and J by 9 bases, 7 bases remained unmatched. CDR3 length: 17 residues. This chain's CDR3 is CASSLPGLAGGVGEQFF. CDR3 DNA sequence: TGCGCCAGCAGCTTGCCGGGACTAGCGGGAGGGGTGGGTGAGCAGTTCTTC.

This chain links TRBV2 with TRBJ2-3; D unclear. The CDR3 has 14 residues. V lost 8 bases and J 0 bases, leaving 12 bases between the germline ends. From germline, CDR1 is SNHLY and CDR2 FYNNEI. The CDR3 DNA is TGTGCCAGCCGAGAGTTTCCGAGCACAGATACGCAGTATTTT. Translating it yields CASREFPSTDTQYF.

The chain employs TRBV4-2 and TRBJ1-5, with D perhaps TRBD1 (5 bases). The germline CDR1 and CDR2 sequences are LGHNA and YNFKEQ. The CDR3 extends over 14 amino acids. The V end was cut by 2 bases, the J end by 3 bases, with 8 bases between. Here the CDR3 reads CASSQQGFNQPQHF. CDR3 DNA sequence: TGTGCCAGCAGCCAACAGGGTTTCAATCAGCCCCAGCATTTT.

The chain recombines TRBV7-9 with TRBJ1-3; 7 nucleotides match TRBD1. The V gene end was trimmed by 5 bases and the J gene end by 3 bases; junction bases not matched to a gene: 4. CDR1 and CDR2 (germline): SEHNR, FQNEAQ (reference sequence). The CDR3 is 14 amino acids. The DNA for the CDR3 is TGTGCCAGCAGCCAGACAGGGCTTGGAAACACCATATATTTT. This sequence encodes CASSQTGLGNTIYF.

V is TRBV5-1 and J is TRBJ2-3; 11 bases line up with TRBD1. The germline V gene has CDR1 SGHRS and CDR2 YFSETQ. The CDR3 is 15 amino acids. V trimming: 3 bases; J trimming: 1 base; junction bases outside the gene matches: 1. In nucleotides, the CDR3 is TGCGCCAGCAGCTGGACAGGGGGCGGCACAGATACGCAGTATTTT. Protein: CASSWTGGGTDTQYF.